The clone carrying this T cell receptor (beta chain) was detected many times. Antigen unknown. Researchers turned away patients with other autoimmune diseases, uncontrolled infections, pregnancy or lactation. This sample was taken from a study of Graves' ophthalmopathy and Graves' hyperthyroidism. About the study: Investigators collected peripheral blood at initial diagnosis, before any treatment was given.

Germline V gene data show CDR1 as MDHEN and CDR2 as SYDVKM. The V end lost 8 bases, the J end lost 5 bases, and 13 bases lay between the germline ends. The CDR3 is 12 amino acids. Amplification of the TCR beta CDR3 regions used RNA transcripts (as template). An opening RT-PCR round employed HTBI primers and preceded a second-round multiplex PCR. A single record per CDR3 protein comes from TCRdb applying MiXCR to the multiplex PCR reads. The sample lists about half a million distinct CDR3 sequences, approximately 15% seen once, with 9.8% in the top ten. The study's findings and limits: A classifier, a 13-signature model, separated ophthalmopathy from stable hyperthyroidism with 87.88% sensitivity and 75% to 83% specificity.

This rearrangement joins TRBV28 to TRBJ2-7; D tentatively reads TRBD1 or TRBD2 (6 bases each). Sequencing was done on a sample of blood. This receptor was identified in a woman aged 25 to 45 with Graves' ophthalmopathy. The CDR3 coding sequence is TGTGCCAGCCGGGGGCGTCTCAACGAGCAGTACTTC. Residues: CASRGRLNEQYF.